This is a list of T cell receptor beta chains from one sample in a study of T cells in Graves' hyperthyroidism and ophthalmopathy. TCRdb reanalysed the multiplex PCR reads using MiXCR and keeps one entry per CDR3 protein. The sample contains around 480,000 distinct CDR3 sequences, over 13% of which appear only once. Input material: blood. The receptors originated from a woman aged 18-29 years with Graves' hyperthyroidism. CDR3s include the opening cysteine and the closing phenylalanine or tryptophan. D genes are given only for firm matches. Clone size is shown for a subset of rows, as once, few, many or a class of expanded clone.

d_call,v_call,j_call,clone_size,cdr3_nt,cdr3_aa
TRBD1,TRBV27,TRBJ1-5,many,TGTGCCAGCAGTTTAGGACAGGGTTATCAGCCCCAGCATTTT,CASSLGQGYQPQHF
NA,TRBV20-1,TRBJ2-7,many,TGCAGTGCTAGAGACTCACAGGGAGGCCCCTACGAGCAGTACTTC,CSARDSQGGPYEQYF
NA,TRBV6-2/TRBV6-3,TRBJ1-2,many,TGTGCCAGCAGGGCCGGGTTTGGAGGCTACACCTTC,CASRAGFGGYTF
TRBD1,TRBV15,TRBJ1-5,many,TGTGCCACCAGCAGCGACAGGGTTAGCAATCAGCCCCAGCATTTT,CATSSDRVSNQPQHF
TRBD1,TRBV2,TRBJ1-1,many,TGTGCCAGCACGTCGGGACAGATCATGAACACTGAAGCTTTCTTT,CASTSGQIMNTEAFF
TRBD1,TRBV19,TRBJ1-6,few,TGTGCCAGTAGTATGCGGCCGGGACAGGGTAATTCACCCCTCCACTTT,CASSMRPGQGNSPLHF
TRBD1,TRBV7-3,TRBJ1-6,many,TGTGCCAGCAGCTTAGGGACAGGCGGATCACCCCTCCACTTT,CASSLGTGGSPLHF
TRBD2,TRBV6-1,TRBJ2-1,many,TGTGCCAGCAGTCCCCAGGGACTAGCGGGAGGTGTTCAAAATGAGCAGTTCTTC,CASSPQGLAGGVQNEQFF
NA,TRBV12-3/TRBV12-4,TRBJ2-1,many,TGTGCCCCAGAGGCCGTGATCTACAATGAGCAGTTCTTC,CAPEAVIYNEQFF
NA,TRBV12-3/TRBV12-4,TRBJ1-2,few,TGTGCCAGCAGTTTCCCGACAGGAGGAAACTGTGGCTACACCTTC,CASSFPTGGNCGYTF
TRBD2,TRBV20-1,TRBJ2-5,many,TGCAGTGCTAGAGTTCGAGGGGGGACTAGCGGGCACCAAGAGACCCAGTACTTC,CSARVRGGTSGHQETQYF
TRBD1,TRBV20-1,TRBJ1-1,NA,TGCAGTGCTAGAGATTTGGGGCGGACAGGGGCGAACACTGAAGCTTTCTTT,CSARDLGRTGANTEAFF
NA,TRBV2,TRBJ2-1,many,TGTGCCAGCAGTTCCCGGGACAATGAGCAGTTCTTC,CASSSRDNEQFF
TRBD1,TRBV6-1,TRBJ1-4,many,TGTGCCAGCAGCAGAAGCGACAGGGCATCAAATGAAAAACTGTTTTTT,CASSRSDRASNEKLFF
NA,TRBV20-1,TRBJ1-5,few,TGCAGTGCCAGGGGACACAACAATCAGCCCCAGCATTTT,CSARGHNNQPQHF
TRBD2,TRBV20-1,TRBJ2-2,NA,TGCAGTGCTAGAGAACTAGCGGGAGAGGAGGGCGGGGAGCTGTTTTTT,CSARELAGEEGGELFF
NA,TRBV10-2,TRBJ1-2,many,TGCGCCAGCAGTGAGGTGCCAGGAGACTATGGCTACACCTTC,CASSEVPGDYGYTF
NA,TRBV6-1,TRBJ1-2,many,TGTGCCAGCACCACGGACCTATCAAACTATGGCTACACCTTC,CASTTDLSNYGYTF
TRBD2,TRBV18,TRBJ2-3,NA,TGTGCCAGCTCACCACGGACTAGCGGGAGAGGAGGCACAGACGCGCAGTATTTT,CASSPRTSGRGGTDAQYF
NA,TRBV5-6,TRBJ1-1,many,TGTGCCAGCAGCTCGAAAAGGAACACTGAAGCTTTCTTT,CASSSKRNTEAFF
NA,TRBV12-3/TRBV12-4,TRBJ1-1,many,TGTGCCAGCAGCAGGGTCACTGAAGCTTTCTTT,CASSRVTEAFF
TRBD1,TRBV3-1,TRBJ2-5,NA,TGTGCCAGCAGCCCATTCGGGACAGAAGAGACCCAGTACTTC,CASSPFGTEETQYF
NA,TRBV5-5,TRBJ2-7,many,TGTGCCAGCAGCCCCAATACTCCGGGACACGACATCTCCTACGAGCAGTACTTC,CASSPNTPGHDISYEQYF
NA,TRBV6-1,TRBJ1-3,many,TGTGCCAGCGTCAGGGGACGCGGGGGAAACACCATATATTTT,CASVRGRGGNTIYF
NA,TRBV13,TRBJ1-4,many,TGTGCCAGCAGCTTAGTTGGGGCTAATGAAAAACTGTTTTTT,CASSLVGANEKLFF
NA,TRBV12-3/TRBV12-4,TRBJ2-1,many,TGTGCCAGCACCTCCGGCGGGCCGAACTACAATGAGCAGTTCTTC,CASTSGGPNYNEQFF
NA,TRBV11-1,TRBJ1-1,many,TGTGCCAGCAGCTCTTGGGCCCAGCGGGAAACAGCTTTCTTT,CASSSWAQRETAFF
TRBD2,TRBV19,TRBJ2-5,many,TGTGCCAGTAGTATGGCGGGGGTAAGACAAGAGACCCAGTACTTC,CASSMAGVRQETQYF
NA,TRBV11-2,TRBJ2-7,NA,TGTGCCAGCAGCTCCGGGAGTAGCGAGCAGTACTTC,CASSSGSSEQYF
TRBD1,TRBV30,TRBJ1-5,many,TGTGCCTGGGGACAGGGGGCTGTCAATCAGCCCCAGCATTTT,CAWGQGAVNQPQHF
NA,TRBV3-1,TRBJ1-5,many,TGTGCCAGCAGCCAAGGTTCGAGAAATCAGCCCCAGCATTTT,CASSQGSRNQPQHF
NA,TRBV27,TRBJ2-3,few,TGTGCCAGCAGGACGTGGGGGCCGACAGATACGCAGTATTTT,CASRTWGPTDTQYF
TRBD2,TRBV12-3/TRBV12-4,TRBJ2-7,many,TGTGCCAGCAGTTTCGGGGGAGGGCCGCAATACGAGCAGTACTTC,CASSFGGGPQYEQYF
NA,TRBV20-1,TRBJ2-1,many,TGCAGTGCTCCGAGGGGCCCCTCCTACAATGAGCAGTTCTTC,CSAPRGPSYNEQFF
NA,TRBV19,TRBJ2-3,NA,TGTGCCAGTAGTATGGGAGAGACTAGCACAGATACGCAGTATTTT,CASSMGETSTDTQYF
TRBD1,TRBV29-1,TRBJ2-1,many,TGCAGCGTTGAAGGCATGACAGGGGCTCAGTACAATGAGCAGTTCTTC,CSVEGMTGAQYNEQFF
NA,TRBV10-3,TRBJ1-3,NA,TGTGCCATCAAGGAACAGCACTCTGGAAACACCATATATTTT,CAIKEQHSGNTIYF
NA,TRBV6-5,TRBJ2-4,once,TGTGCCAGCAGTTACTCTTCAGGCAGCACCAAAAACATTCAGTACTTC,CASSYSSGSTKNIQYF
NA,TRBV9,TRBJ2-5,NA,TGTGCCAGCAGCGTAGCCGACTGGTGGGAGACCCAGTACTTC,CASSVADWWETQYF
TRBD1,TRBV19,TRBJ1-1,few,TGTGCCAGTAGTATGGACAGGGCGGTCACTGAAGCTTTCTTT,CASSMDRAVTEAFF
NA,TRBV19,TRBJ2-4,few,TGTGCCAGTAGTATAATGTCTCGGGGACCAGGGGACATTCAGTACTTC,CASSIMSRGPGDIQYF
NA,TRBV6-5,TRBJ1-3,many,TGTGCCAGCAGTTACTTAGCCCCCGGGAGCTCTGGAAACACCATATATTTT,CASSYLAPGSSGNTIYF
NA,TRBV24-1,TRBJ1-6,NA,TGTGCCACCAGTGATCGTGATCGCCGGGGAGGGAATAATTCACCCCTCCACTTT,CATSDRDRRGGNNSPLHF
NA,TRBV12-3/TRBV12-4,TRBJ2-7,many,TGTGCCAGCACACTCGACAGCTACGAGCAGTACTTC,CASTLDSYEQYF
NA,TRBV11-2,TRBJ1-5,many,TGTGCCAGCAGCTATGGGAGGACCTTCAGCAATCAGCCCCAGCATTTT,CASSYGRTFSNQPQHF
NA,TRBV12-3/TRBV12-4,TRBJ1-2,many,TGTGCCAGCAGTTTTCATGAAACGTATGGCTACACCTTC,CASSFHETYGYTF
NA,TRBV19,TRBJ1-5,many,TGTGCCAGTAGTATAGAGGGTGGCAATCAGCCCCAGCATTTT,CASSIEGGNQPQHF
NA,TRBV3-1,TRBJ2-1,many,TGTGCCTCACGTTCCTACAATGAGCAGTTCTTC,CASRSYNEQFF
TRBD1,TRBV5-1,TRBJ2-1,few,TGCGCCAGCAACTCGGGACAGGGGGCCTCATGGCAGTTCTTC,CASNSGQGASWQFF
TRBD2,TRBV12-3/TRBV12-4,TRBJ2-7,many,TGTGCCAGCAGTTTCCCTAGCGGGAGCTCCTACGAGCAGTACTTC,CASSFPSGSSYEQYF
TRBD2,TRBV11-2,TRBJ2-7,many,TGTGCCAGCAGCCTACCCCGCCTAGCGGGCTCCTACGAGCAGTACTTC,CASSLPRLAGSYEQYF